This T cell receptor (beta chain) was recovered during a study of cytomegalovirus exposure and HLA in healthy donors. Study outcomes and limitations: Follow-up analysis seemed to connect common viral pathogens with several of the most significant clusters identified. Among immune exposure information, only CMV serostatus was available. Later on, an analysis showed TCR association rates differing by HLA locus, with DRB1 the most and HLA-C the fewest.

After removal of 7 bases from V and 7 bases from J, the junction contained 17 bases not matched to a gene. This CDR3 has 18 amino acids. From germline, CDR1 is SNHLY and CDR2 FYNNEI. Primers: 60 Vbeta forward and 13 Jbeta reverse. The protocol was immunoSEQ multiplex PCR, while the TCRdb copy is restricted to in-frame clones and leaves out a portion. The repertoire holds roughly 100,000 clones, with about 62% as singletons. A remark on this clone: What it recognizes is unknown.

The sample comprised PBMCs. The TCR sequence derives from a human donor in good health. The chain joins TRBV2 to TRBJ2-1; 12 bases are a match to TRBD2. CDR3 sequence reads: CASIRLAGVRPAKNEQFF. The CDR3 coding sequence is TGTGCCAGCATCCGACTAGCGGGAGTTCGCCCGGCGAAAAATGAGCAGTTCTTC.